The clone carrying this T cell receptor (beta chain) was counted between two and nine times. Its antigen is currently unknown. Trimming left V 2 bases short and J 1 base short, with 9 bases between. The germline CDR1 and CDR2 sequences are MDHEN and SYDVKM. The CDR3 contains 14 residues. This entry is derived from a study of T cell repertoires in cytomegalovirus infection. At the level of the study: CMV infection together with matching HLA type was indicated by public TCR beta signatures.

One entry per CDR3 protein results from TCRdb running MiXCR on the reads. Of some 130,000 distinct CDR3 sequences in the sample, over 30% were seen once. General observations from the study: Identification of carriers of CMV plus the relevant HLA was performed using cumulative public TCR beta family frequency.

The input for sequencing was CD8+ T cells from cultured PBMCs, taken from culture after CMV antigen stimulation. The TCR sequence derives from a human donor in good health (CMV status not recorded). Some clones in this sample may be carry-over from other donors' samples. The V and J genes are TRBV28 and TRBJ2-7; no firm D call. The CDR3 here is CASSLNSLSYEQYF. Written as DNA, the CDR3 is TGTGCCAGCAGTTTAAATAGCCTATCCTACGAGCAGTACTTC.